This T cell receptor beta chain was obtained from a study of beta chain features in type 1 diabetes. cDNA synthesis used the whole RNA isolate, giving expressed TCRB sequences. Measured with immunoSEQ multiplex PCR; TCRdb has only the in-frame clones, and not every one. This table has 600,000 to 700,000 clones, 9.5% to 15% appearing once. Findings of the study overall: Shorter TCRB CDR3s, moderately but significantly so, were found in Type 1 diabetes patients in all four CD4+ subsets.

V lost 7 bases to trimming and J lost 8 bases, with 17 bases between them. Germline CDR1 and CDR2: MGHDK and SYGVNS. CDR3 length: 13 residues. This clone was recorded a few times. Antigen: not known. This TCR was sampled from a young man with type 1 diabetes. V is TRBV25-1 and J is TRBJ1-2, with unresolved D. The specimen sequenced was naive CD4+ T cells from blood. The chain's CDR3 is CASTENGVGGYTF. In DNA form, the CDR3 reads TGTGCCAGCACCGAAAATGGGGTCGGGGGCTACACCTTC.